Listed below are T cell receptor beta chains from one sample, sequenced in a study of PD-1 blockade in classical Hodgkin lymphoma. Profiled with immunoSEQ multiplex PCR; TCRdb holds only in-frame clones, not every one. Among roughly 96,000 clones listed, about 93% were seen once. Sequenced here: peripheral blood mononuclear cells (PBMCs), sampled before the fourth cycle of nivolumab. Every receptor here comes from a human donor with classical Hodgkin lymphoma. Both conserved end residues are part of each CDR3. D genes are given only for firm matches. Not all rows give a size; the values are once, few, many and, for expanded clones, a class.

V gene	D gene	clone size	J gene	CDR3 DNA	CDR3 protein
TRBV2	NA	NA	TRBJ1-6	TGTGCCAGCAGCAGACCTTATAATTCACCCCTCCACTTT	CASSRPYNSPLHF
TRBV12-5	NA	NA	TRBJ2-7	TGTGCTAGTGGTTCCCCGGGGTCGTACGAGCAGTACTTC	CASGSPGSYEQYF
TRBV27	TRBD2	NA	TRBJ2-7	TGTGCCAGCAGTTTATGGGTTAGCGGGAGGTGGGATGAGCAGTACTTC	CASSLWVSGRWDEQYF
TRBV10-2	TRBD2	once	TRBJ2-3	TGCGCCAGCAGTGTGCTAGCGGGAGGGCGGAGCACAGATACGCAGTATTTT	CASSVLAGGRSTDTQYF
TRBV7-9	NA	NA	TRBJ2-6	TGTGCCAGCAGCGGGCACAGGTCTGGGGCCAACGTCCTGACTTTC	CASSGHRSGANVLTF
TRBV28	TRBD1	NA	TRBJ1-4	TGTGCCAGCAGCCCCGGGACAGGGAAAAACCATAAGGAAAAACTGTTTTTT	CASSPGTGKNHKEKLFF
TRBV11-2	NA	NA	TRBJ1-4	TGTGCCAGCAGCCCCGAGAGGATAGGTGAAAAACTGTTTTTT	CASSPERIGEKLFF
TRBV5-1	NA	NA	TRBJ2-7	TGCGCCAGCAGCGATGGACCGGCCTACGAGCAGTACTTC	CASSDGPAYEQYF
TRBV2	NA	NA	TRBJ1-2	TGTGCCAGCAGTGCTATAACGGGATATGGCTACACCTTC	CASSAITGYGYTF
TRBV7-2	NA	NA	TRBJ2-7	TGTGCCAGCAGCTTAGGGGTAGGGAGTAAATCCTCCTACGAGCAGTACTTC	CASSLGVGSKSSYEQYF
TRBV4-1	NA	NA	TRBJ1-2	TGCGCCAGCAGCCGACCGAACCGGGACATTTATGGCTACACCTTC	CASSRPNRDIYGYTF
TRBV7-8	NA	NA	TRBJ1-1	TGTGCCAGCAGCTGGGACTCTGGCGGGATGAACACTGAAGCTTTCTTT	CASSWDSGGMNTEAFF
TRBV20-1	TRBD1	once	TRBJ2-7	TGCAGTGCCCCTACAGGGGAAGAGCAGTACTTC	CSAPTGEEQYF
TRBV10-3	NA	once	TRBJ2-5	TGTGCCATCAGTGAGAGTAGAAATACCCAGTACTTC	CAISESRNTQYF
TRBV15	NA	NA	TRBJ1-1	TGTGCCACCAGCAGAGGCATGAACACTGAAGCTTTCTTT	CATSRGMNTEAFF
TRBV19	NA	NA	TRBJ1-5	TGTGCCAGTAGGGCTCGGAAAGAGGTCAATCAGCCCCAGCATTTT	CASRARKEVNQPQHF
TRBV25-1	NA	NA	TRBJ2-5	TGTGCCAGCGTAGACCCTCAGGTAGGCAAGACCCAGTACTTC	CASVDPQVGKTQYF
TRBV11-2	NA	once	TRBJ2-2	TGTGCCAGCAGCTCAGGGGCCCAGGGGCAAGCCGGGGAGCTGTTTTTT	CASSSGAQGQAGELFF
TRBV2	TRBD1	NA	TRBJ1-2	TGTGCCAGCAGTAGCGAGGGGACAGGGATCGGCTACACCTTC	CASSSEGTGIGYTF
TRBV5-4	TRBD2	NA	TRBJ2-7	TGTGCCAGCAGCTTTTTGTCTAGCGGACCCTACGAGCAGTACTTC	CASSFLSSGPYEQYF
TRBV27	NA	NA	TRBJ2-2	TGTGCCAGCAGTGGGGTGGCCGGGGAGCTGTTTTTT	CASSGVAGELFF
TRBV5-6	TRBD2	NA	TRBJ2-5	TGTGCCAGCAGCTTGGGCGGACTAGCGGGCAGACAAGAGACCCAGTACTTC	CASSLGGLAGRQETQYF
TRBV6-5	TRBD2	NA	TRBJ2-1	TGTGCCAGTAGAGCGGGGATAGGGTTCTACAATGAGCAGTTCTTC	CASRAGIGFYNEQFF
TRBV2	NA	NA	TRBJ2-7	TGTGCCAGCAATAGGGACCCGAACCCCTACGAGCAGTACTTC	CASNRDPNPYEQYF
TRBV6-1	NA	NA	TRBJ2-6	TGTGCCAGCAGTGAAGCGCGGAGCTCTGGGGCCAACGTCCTGACTTTC	CASSEARSSGANVLTF
TRBV6-6	NA	NA	TRBJ2-2	TGTGCCAGCAGTTACGTGGGCAGTTTGAACACCGGGGAGCTGTTTTTT	CASSYVGSLNTGELFF
TRBV28	NA	few	TRBJ1-3	TGTGCCAGCACCACCTACTCTGGAAACACCATATATTTT	CASTTYSGNTIYF
TRBV5-5	NA	NA	TRBJ2-1	TGTGCCAGCAGCTTGTGGAAGTTAGATGAGCAGTTCTTC	CASSLWKLDEQFF
TRBV4-1	TRBD2	NA	TRBJ2-7	TGCGCCAGCAGCCTCCTCCGTCCCAGCGGGAGGGTGGGCTCCTACGAGCAGTACTTC	CASSLLRPSGRVGSYEQYF
TRBV7-9	NA	NA	TRBJ2-7	TGTGCCAGCAGCCGGACGATCTACGAGCAGTACTTC	CASSRTIYEQYF
TRBV27	TRBD1	NA	TRBJ1-5	TGTGCCAGCACGGACAGGGCCAATCAGCCCCAGCATTTT	CASTDRANQPQHF
TRBV29-1	NA	once	TRBJ2-1	TGCAGCGTTTCAGGGAATACCGGGACTCCCTTCTACAATGAGCAGTTCTTC	CSVSGNTGTPFYNEQFF
TRBV27	NA	NA	TRBJ2-7	TGTGCCAGCAGTTACGGGGGCGAGCAGTACTTC	CASSYGGEQYF
TRBV5-1	TRBD2	NA	TRBJ2-3	TGCGCCAGCAGCTTGAAACGGCTAGCGGGAATCACAGATACGCAGTATTTT	CASSLKRLAGITDTQYF
TRBV18	TRBD2	NA	TRBJ2-7	TGTGCCAGCTCACCACCGGGACTAAGCACCTACGAGCAGTACTTC	CASSPPGLSTYEQYF
TRBV10-1	NA	NA	TRBJ2-1	TGCGCCAGCAGTGGTGTACGCAGCAGGGGTGACTACAATGAGCAGTTCTTC	CASSGVRSRGDYNEQFF
TRBV4-2	TRBD2	NA	TRBJ2-7	TGTGCCAGCAGCCAAGAGGGGACTAGCTCCTACGAGCAGTACTTC	CASSQEGTSSYEQYF
TRBV12-2	NA	once	TRBJ2-7	TGTGCAAGTCGCCCACCACCCCGAGTAGGGGTATACTACGAGCAGTACTTC	CASRPPPRVGVYYEQYF
TRBV4-1	TRBD2	NA	TRBJ2-7	TGCGCCAGCAGCCAGGGACTAGCGGACTACGAGCAGTACTTC	CASSQGLADYEQYF
TRBV6-4	TRBD1	NA	TRBJ2-3	TGTGCCAGCAGTACAGGGGAACGGAGCACAGATACGCAGTATTTT	CASSTGERSTDTQYF
TRBV5-1	NA	NA	TRBJ1-1	TGCGCCAGCAGCTTAGAAGGGGGCACTGAAGCTTTCTTT	CASSLEGGTEAFF
TRBV28	TRBD1	NA	TRBJ2-5	TGTGCCAGCAGTTTGTACAGGGGCTACCAAGAGACCCAGTACTTC	CASSLYRGYQETQYF
TRBV9	TRBD2	NA	TRBJ2-7	TGTGCCAGCAGCCCCCTGGCGGGAGGGCCCCACGAGCAGTACTTC	CASSPLAGGPHEQYF
TRBV4-1	TRBD2	NA	TRBJ2-1	TGCGCCAGCAGCCCACCCCCTAGCGGGAGTCGGAATGAGCAGTTCTTC	CASSPPPSGSRNEQFF
TRBV5-1	NA	NA	TRBJ2-2	TGCGCCAGCACCCTTTATACAGGGAACGCCGGGGAGCTGTTTTTT	CASTLYTGNAGELFF
TRBV7-7	TRBD1	NA	TRBJ2-6	TGTGCCAGCAGCCCGGGACAGGGAAGGTTTACTGGGGCCAACGTCCTGACTTTC	CASSPGQGRFTGANVLTF
TRBV30	NA	NA	TRBJ1-4	TGTGCCTGGAGCGTCAGGATAGAAAGTAAAAAACTGTTTTTT	CAWSVRIESKKLFF
TRBV5-1	NA	NA	TRBJ2-7	TGCGCCAGCAGGGCGAAGACAGACTCCTACGAGCAGTACTTC	CASRAKTDSYEQYF
TRBV5-1	NA	NA	TRBJ2-7	TGCGCCAGCAGCTTGGCGGCTAGCTCATACGAGCAGTACTTC	CASSLAASSYEQYF